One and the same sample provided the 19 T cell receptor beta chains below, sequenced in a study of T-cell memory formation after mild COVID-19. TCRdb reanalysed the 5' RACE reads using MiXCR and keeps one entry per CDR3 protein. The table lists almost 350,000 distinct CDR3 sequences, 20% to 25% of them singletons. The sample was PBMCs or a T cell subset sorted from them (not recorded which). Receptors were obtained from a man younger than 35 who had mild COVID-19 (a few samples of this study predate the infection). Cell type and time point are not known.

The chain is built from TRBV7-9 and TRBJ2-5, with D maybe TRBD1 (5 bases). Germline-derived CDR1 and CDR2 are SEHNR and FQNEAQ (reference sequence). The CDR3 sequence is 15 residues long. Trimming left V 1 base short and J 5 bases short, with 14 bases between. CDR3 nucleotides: TGTGCCAGCAGCTTAGGTCCCAGGGTCGGGGAGACCCAGTACTTC. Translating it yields CASSLGPRVGETQYF.

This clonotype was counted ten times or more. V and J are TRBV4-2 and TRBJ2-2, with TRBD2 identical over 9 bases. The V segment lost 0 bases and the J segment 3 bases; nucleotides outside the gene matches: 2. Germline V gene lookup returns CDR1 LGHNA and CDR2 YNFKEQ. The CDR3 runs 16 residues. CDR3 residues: CASSQDQRGDTGELFF. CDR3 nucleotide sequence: TGTGCCAGCAGCCAAGACCAGCGGGGGGACACCGGGGAGCTGTTTTTT.

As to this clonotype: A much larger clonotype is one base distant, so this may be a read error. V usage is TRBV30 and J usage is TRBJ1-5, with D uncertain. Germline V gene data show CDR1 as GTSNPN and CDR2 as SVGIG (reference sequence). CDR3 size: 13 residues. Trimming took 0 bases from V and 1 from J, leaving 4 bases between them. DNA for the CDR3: TGTGCCTGGAGTGTATCCAGCAATCAGCCCCAGCATTTT. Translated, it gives CAWSVSSNQPQHF.

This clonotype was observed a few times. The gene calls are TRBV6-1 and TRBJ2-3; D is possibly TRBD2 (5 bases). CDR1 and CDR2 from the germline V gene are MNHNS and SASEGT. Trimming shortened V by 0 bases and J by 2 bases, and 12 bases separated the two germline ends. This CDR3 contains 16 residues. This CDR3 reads CASSEAVERITDTQYF. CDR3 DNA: TGTGCCAGCAGTGAAGCCGTGGAGCGGATCACAGATACGCAGTATTTT.

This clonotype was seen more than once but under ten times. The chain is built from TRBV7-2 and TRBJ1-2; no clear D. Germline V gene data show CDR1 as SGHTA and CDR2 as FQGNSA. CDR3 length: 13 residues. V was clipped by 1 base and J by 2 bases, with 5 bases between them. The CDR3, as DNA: TGTGCCAGCAGCTTAGAGAGAAACTATGGCTACACCTTC. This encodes CASSLERNYGYTF.

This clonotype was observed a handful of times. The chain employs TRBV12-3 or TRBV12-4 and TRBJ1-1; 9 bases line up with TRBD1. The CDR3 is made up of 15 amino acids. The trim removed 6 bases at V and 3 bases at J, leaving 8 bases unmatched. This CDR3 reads CASSPGQGSDTEAFF. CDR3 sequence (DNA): TGTGCCAGCAGCCCCGGACAGGGGAGCGACACTGAAGCTTTCTTT.

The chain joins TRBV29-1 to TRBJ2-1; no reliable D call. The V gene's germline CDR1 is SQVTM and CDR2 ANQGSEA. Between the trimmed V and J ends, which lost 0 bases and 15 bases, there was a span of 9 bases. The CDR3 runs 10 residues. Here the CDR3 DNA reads TGCAGCGTTGAAGACATGCTTACGTTCTTC. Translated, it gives CSVEDMLTFF.

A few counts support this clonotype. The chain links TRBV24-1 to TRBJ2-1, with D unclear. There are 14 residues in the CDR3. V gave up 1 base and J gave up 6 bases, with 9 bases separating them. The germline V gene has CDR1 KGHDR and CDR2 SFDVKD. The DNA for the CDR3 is TGTGCCACCAGTGATTTTAGGCGGATCAATGAGCAGTTCTTC. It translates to CATSDFRRINEQFF.

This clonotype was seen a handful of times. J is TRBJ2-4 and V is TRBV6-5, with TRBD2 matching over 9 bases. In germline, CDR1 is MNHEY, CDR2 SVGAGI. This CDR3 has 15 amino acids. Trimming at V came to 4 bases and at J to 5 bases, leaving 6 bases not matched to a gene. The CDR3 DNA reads TGTGCCAGCAGTTCCTTAGCTAGCGGGGAAAACATTCAGTACTTC. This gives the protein CASSSLASGENIQYF.

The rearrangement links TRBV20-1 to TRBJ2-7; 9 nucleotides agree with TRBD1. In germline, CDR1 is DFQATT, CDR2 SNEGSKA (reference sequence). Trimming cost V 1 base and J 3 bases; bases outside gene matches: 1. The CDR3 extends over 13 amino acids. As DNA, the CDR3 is TGCAGTGCTAGAGGACAGGGGGTCTACGAGCAGTACGTC. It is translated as CSARGQGVYEQYV.

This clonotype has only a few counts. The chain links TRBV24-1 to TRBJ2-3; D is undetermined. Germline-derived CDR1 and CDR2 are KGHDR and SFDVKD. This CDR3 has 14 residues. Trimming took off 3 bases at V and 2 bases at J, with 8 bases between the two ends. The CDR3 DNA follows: TGTGCCACCAGTGATCCCAGCCTCACAGATACGCAGTATTTT. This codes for CATSDPSLTDTQYF.

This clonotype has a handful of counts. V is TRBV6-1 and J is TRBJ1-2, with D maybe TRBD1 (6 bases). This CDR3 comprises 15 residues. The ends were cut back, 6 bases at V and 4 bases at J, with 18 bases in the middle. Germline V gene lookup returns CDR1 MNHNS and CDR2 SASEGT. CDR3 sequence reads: CASRPTPTGAYGYTF. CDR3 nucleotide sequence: TGTGCCAGCAGGCCAACCCCGACAGGCGCCTATGGCTACACCTTC.

CDR3 bases: TGCGCCAGCAGCTGGGGCCCGACAGGGCCGCAAGAGACCCAGTACTTC. Protein product: CASSWGPTGPQETQYF. This chain links TRBV5-1 with TRBJ2-5; 7 bases fit TRBD1. Germline V CDR1 and CDR2: SGHRS, YFSETQ. The CDR3 contains 16 residues. V trimming: 3 bases; J trimming: 2 bases; junction bases outside the gene matches: 10.

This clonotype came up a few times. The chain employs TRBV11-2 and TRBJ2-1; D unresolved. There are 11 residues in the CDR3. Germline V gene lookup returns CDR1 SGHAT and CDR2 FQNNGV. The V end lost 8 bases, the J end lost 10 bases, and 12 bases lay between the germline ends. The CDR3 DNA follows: TGTGCCAGCGACTCAGCCGGAGAGCAGTTCTTC. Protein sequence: CASDSAGEQFF.

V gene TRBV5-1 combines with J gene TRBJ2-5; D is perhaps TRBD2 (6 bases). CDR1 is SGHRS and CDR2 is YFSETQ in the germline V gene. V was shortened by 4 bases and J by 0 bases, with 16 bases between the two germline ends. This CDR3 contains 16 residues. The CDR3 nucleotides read TGCGCCAGCAGCCTCGAGGCGGGGTGGTACCAAGAGACCCAGTACTTC. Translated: CASSLEAGWYQETQYF.

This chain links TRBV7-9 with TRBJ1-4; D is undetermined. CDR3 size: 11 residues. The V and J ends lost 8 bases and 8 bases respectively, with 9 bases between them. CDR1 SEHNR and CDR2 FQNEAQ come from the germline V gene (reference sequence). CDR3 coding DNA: TGTGCCAGCGCCACTGGCGAAAAACTGTTTTTT. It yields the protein CASATGEKLFF.

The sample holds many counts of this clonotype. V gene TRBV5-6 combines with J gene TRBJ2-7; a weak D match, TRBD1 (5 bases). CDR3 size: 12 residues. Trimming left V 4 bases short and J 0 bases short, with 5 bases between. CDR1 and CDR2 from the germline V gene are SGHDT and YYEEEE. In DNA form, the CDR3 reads TGTGCCAGCAGCCAGGGCTCCTACGAGCAGTACGTC. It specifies CASSQGSYEQYV.

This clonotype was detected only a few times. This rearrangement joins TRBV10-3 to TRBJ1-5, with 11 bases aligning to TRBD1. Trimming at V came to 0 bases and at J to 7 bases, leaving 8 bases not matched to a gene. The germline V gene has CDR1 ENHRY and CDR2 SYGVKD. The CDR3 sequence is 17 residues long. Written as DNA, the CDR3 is TGTGCCATCAGTGAGTCGATGGGACAGGGGGTTGGGCAGCCCCAGCATTTT. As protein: CAISESMGQGVGQPQHF.

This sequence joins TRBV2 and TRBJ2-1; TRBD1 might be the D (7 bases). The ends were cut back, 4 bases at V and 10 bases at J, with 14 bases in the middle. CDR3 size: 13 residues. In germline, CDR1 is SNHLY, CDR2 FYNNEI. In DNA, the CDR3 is TGTGCCAGCAGTGCTCGGCAGGGGGGCGAGCAGTTCTTC. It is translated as CASSARQGGEQFF.